This record covers a single TCR beta chain. The source of the sample is a study of blood T cell repertoires in COVID-19. Whole-study context: Italy, Spain and the United States were the sources of the convalescent and acute COVID-19 samples.

Germline values: CDR1 SGDLS, CDR2 YYNGEE. This CDR3 spans 15 amino acids. Trimming stripped 4 bases from V and 2 bases from J, with 10 bases between. Assay used: immunoSEQ multiplex PCR; TCRdb lists only in-frame clones, some missing. This table holds 95,000 to 120,000 clones, around four fifths found once. The clonotype was recovered from a woman in her 70s with acute or convalescent COVID-19. Sequenced material: peripheral blood. The rearrangement uses TRBV9 and TRBJ2-6; D may be TRBD2 (6 bases). CDR3 nucleotides: TGTGCCAGCAGCCCTTCGGGGGCTGGGGCCAACGTCCTGACTTTC. This translates into CASSPSGAGANVLTF.